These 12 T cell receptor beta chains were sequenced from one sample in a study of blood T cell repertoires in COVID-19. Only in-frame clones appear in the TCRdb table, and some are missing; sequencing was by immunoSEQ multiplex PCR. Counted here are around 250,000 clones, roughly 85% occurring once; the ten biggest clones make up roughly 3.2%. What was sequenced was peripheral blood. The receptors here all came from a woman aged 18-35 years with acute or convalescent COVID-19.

CDR3 sequence: CASSVDVAGNTDTQYF. CDR3 DNA sequence: TGTGCCAGCAGCGTAGACGTGGCGGGGAACACAGATACGCAGTATTTT. The gene calls are TRBV9 and TRBJ2-3, with D possibly being TRBD2 (6 bases). The V and J ends lost 0 bases and 2 bases respectively, with 13 bases between them. The CDR3 covers 16 residues. CDR1 and CDR2 from the germline V gene are SGDLS and YYNGEE. The whole variable domain, filled in from reference TRBV9 and TRBJ2-3, reads DSGVTQTPKHLITATGQRVTLRCSPRSGDLSVYWYQQSLDQGLQFLIQYYNGEERAKGNILERFSAQQFPDLHSELNLSSLELGDSALYFCASSVDVAGNTDTQYFGPGTRLTVL.

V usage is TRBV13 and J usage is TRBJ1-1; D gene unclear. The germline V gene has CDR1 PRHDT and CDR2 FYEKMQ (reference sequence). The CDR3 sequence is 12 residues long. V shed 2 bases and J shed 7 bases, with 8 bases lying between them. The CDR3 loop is CASSLLSLEAFF. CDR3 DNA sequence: TGTGCCAGCAGCTTATTAAGCCTTGAAGCTTTCTTT.

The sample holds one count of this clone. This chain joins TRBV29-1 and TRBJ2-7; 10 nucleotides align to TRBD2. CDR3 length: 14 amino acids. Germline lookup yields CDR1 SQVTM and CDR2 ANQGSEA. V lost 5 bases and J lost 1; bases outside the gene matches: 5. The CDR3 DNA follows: TGCAGCGTTACCCCTAGCGGGAGTTCCTACGAGCAGTACTTC. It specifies CSVTPSGSSYEQYF.

CDR3 coding DNA: TGTGCCAGCAGGATCGGGACAGCCTACGAGCAGTACTTC. This sequence encodes CASRIGTAYEQYF. The rearrangement uses TRBV6-5 and TRBJ2-7; 7 positions agree with TRBD1. The CDR3 contains 13 residues. Germline CDR1 reads MNHEY; CDR2 reads SVGAGI. V dropped 6 bases and J dropped 2; count of bases not matched to a gene: 4.

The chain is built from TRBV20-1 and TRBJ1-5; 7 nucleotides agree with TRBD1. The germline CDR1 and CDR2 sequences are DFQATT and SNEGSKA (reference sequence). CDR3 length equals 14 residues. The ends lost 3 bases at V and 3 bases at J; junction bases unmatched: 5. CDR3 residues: CSASRTGFNQPQHF. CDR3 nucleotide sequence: TGCAGTGCTAGTCGGACAGGCTTCAATCAGCCCCAGCATTTT.

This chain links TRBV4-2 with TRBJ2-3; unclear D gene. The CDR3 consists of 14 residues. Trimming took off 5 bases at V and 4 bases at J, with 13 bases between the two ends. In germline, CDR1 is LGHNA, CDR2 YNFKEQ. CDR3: CASSSRPSADTQYF. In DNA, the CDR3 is TGTGCCAGCAGCTCCAGGCCCTCCGCAGATACGCAGTATTTT.

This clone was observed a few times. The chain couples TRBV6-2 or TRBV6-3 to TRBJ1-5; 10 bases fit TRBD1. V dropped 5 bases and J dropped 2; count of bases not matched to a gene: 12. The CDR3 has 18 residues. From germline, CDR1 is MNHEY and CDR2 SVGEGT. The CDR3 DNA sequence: TGTGCCAGCAGTGCGCCGGGACAGGGGTTCGTGGGCAATCAGCCCCAGCATTTT. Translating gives CASSAPGQGFVGNQPQHF.

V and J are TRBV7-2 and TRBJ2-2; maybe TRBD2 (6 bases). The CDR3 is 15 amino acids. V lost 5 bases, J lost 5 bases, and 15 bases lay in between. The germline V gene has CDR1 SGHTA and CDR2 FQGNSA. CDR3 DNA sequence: TGTGCCAGCAGCACCGCGAGGGGAGGTACCGGGGAGCTGTTTTTT. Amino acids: CASSTARGGTGELFF.

CDR3 DNA: TGTGCCAGCAGTTACGGCGGGGCGAGTAGGACTGAAGCTTTCTTT. Translation: CASSYGGASRTEAFF. V and J are TRBV6-5 and TRBJ1-1; tentative D call: TRBD1 (5 bases). From germline, CDR1 is MNHEY and CDR2 SVGAGI. Trimming cost V 2 bases and J 5 bases, with 15 bases left between them. CDR3 length: 15 residues.

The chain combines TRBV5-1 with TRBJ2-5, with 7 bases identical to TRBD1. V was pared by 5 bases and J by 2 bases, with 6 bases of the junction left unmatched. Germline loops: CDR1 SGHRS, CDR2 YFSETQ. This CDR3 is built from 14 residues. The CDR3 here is CASRQGQRQETQYF. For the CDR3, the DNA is TGCGCCAGCAGGCAGGGACAGCGTCAAGAGACCCAGTACTTC. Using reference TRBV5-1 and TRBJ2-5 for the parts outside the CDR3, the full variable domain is KAGVTQTPRYLIKTRGQQVTLSCSPISGHRSVSWYQQTPGQGLQFLFEYFSETQRNKGNFPGRFSGRQFSNSRSEMNVSTLELGDSALYLCASRQGQRQETQYFGPGTRLLVL.

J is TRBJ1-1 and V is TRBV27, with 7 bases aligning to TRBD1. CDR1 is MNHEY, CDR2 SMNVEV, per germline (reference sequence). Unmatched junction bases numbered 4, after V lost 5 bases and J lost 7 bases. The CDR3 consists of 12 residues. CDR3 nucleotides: TGTGCCAGCAGTCCGGACAGGCTTGAAGCTTTCTTT. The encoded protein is CASSPDRLEAFF.

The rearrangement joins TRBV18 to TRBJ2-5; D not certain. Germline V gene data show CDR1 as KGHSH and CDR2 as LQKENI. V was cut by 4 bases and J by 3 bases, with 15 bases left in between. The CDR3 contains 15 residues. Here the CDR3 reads CASSLTNGQKETQYF. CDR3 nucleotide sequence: TGTGCCAGCTCACTAACTAACGGCCAGAAAGAGACCCAGTACTTC. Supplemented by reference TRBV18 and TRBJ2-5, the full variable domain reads NAGVMQNPRHLVRRRGQEARLRCSPMKGHSHVYWYRQLPEEGLKFMVYLQKENIIDESGMPKERFSAEFPKEGPSILRIQQVVRGDSAAYFCASSLTNGQKETQYFGPGTRLLVL.